A selection of T cell receptor beta chains follows, all from one sample in a study of blood T cell repertoires in COVID-19. The data were produced by immunoSEQ multiplex PCR, yet TCRdb's version contains in-frame clones alone and is incomplete. Of fewer than 300,000 clones listed, 88% were seen once; the top ten hold about 8.6%. Sequencing used peripheral blood. The receptors here all came from a man aged 18-30 years with active or convalescent COVID-19. Each CDR3 is given with its conserved first and last residue. Fields, in order: clone size, V gene, D gene, J gene, CDR3 DNA, CDR3 protein. A D gene is named only where the DNA matches it firmly. Size values are once, few and many counts, or a class for expanded clones, and some rows have none.

abundance: .
v_gene: TRBV6-1
d_gene: .
j_gene: TRBJ1-2
CDR3nt: TGTGCCAGCAGTGAACTAGCAGCTCCACACTATGGCTACACCTTC
CDR3aa: CASSELAAPHYGYTF

abundance: few
v_gene: TRBV13
d_gene: .
j_gene: TRBJ2-7
CDR3nt: TGTGCCAGCAGCTCCCAAAACTACGAGCAGTACTTC
CDR3aa: CASSSQNYEQYF

abundance: once
v_gene: TRBV5-6
d_gene: .
j_gene: TRBJ1-1
CDR3nt: TGTGCCAGCAGCTTTCGGGGGGCTCGTGTCACTGAAGCTTTCTTT
CDR3aa: CASSFRGARVTEAFF

abundance: once
v_gene: TRBV7-9
d_gene: .
j_gene: TRBJ1-5
CDR3nt: TGTGCCAGCAGCTTAGATGGCGGGGCTCAGCCCCAGCATTTT
CDR3aa: CASSLDGGAQPQHF

abundance: .
v_gene: TRBV23-1
d_gene: TRBD1
j_gene: TRBJ1-2
CDR3nt: TGCGCCAGCAGTCACGCCGGGACAGGGGATACCTATGGCTACACCTTC
CDR3aa: CASSHAGTGDTYGYTF

abundance: .
v_gene: TRBV5-6
d_gene: .
j_gene: TRBJ2-7
CDR3nt: TGTGCCAGCAGCGCCGGGACACCTTACGAGCAGTACTTC
CDR3aa: CASSAGTPYEQYF

abundance: .
v_gene: TRBV6-5
d_gene: TRBD1
j_gene: TRBJ1-2
CDR3nt: TGTGCCAGCAGTTACAAGGGACAGGCCTATGGCTACACCTTC
CDR3aa: CASSYKGQAYGYTF

abundance: .
v_gene: TRBV4-2
d_gene: .
j_gene: TRBJ1-1
CDR3nt: TGTGCCAGCAGCCAAGATAAACAGACCACGAACACTGAAGCTTTCTTT
CDR3aa: CASSQDKQTTNTEAFF

abundance: .
v_gene: TRBV10-2
d_gene: TRBD1
j_gene: TRBJ1-5
CDR3nt: TGCGCCAGCAGTGAGGGACAGGTCATGCCCCAGCATTTT
CDR3aa: CASSEGQVMPQHF

abundance: .
v_gene: TRBV27
d_gene: .
j_gene: TRBJ1-3
CDR3nt: TGTGCCAGCAGTTTATCCGGTGGAAACACCATATATTTT
CDR3aa: CASSLSGGNTIYF

abundance: .
v_gene: TRBV10-3
d_gene: TRBD1
j_gene: TRBJ1-2
CDR3nt: TGTGCCATCAGGGGACCGGGACAGGGGGAGGATGGCTACACCTTC
CDR3aa: CAIRGPGQGEDGYTF

abundance: .
v_gene: TRBV9
d_gene: .
j_gene: TRBJ1-6
CDR3nt: TGTGCCAGCAGCCCCGAGGGTCCAGCCGCCTATAATTCACCCCTCCACTTT
CDR3aa: CASSPEGPAAYNSPLHF

abundance: .
v_gene: TRBV4-1
d_gene: TRBD1
j_gene: TRBJ1-2
CDR3nt: TGCGCCAGCAGCCAGGAAAACAGGGGACCCCTCTATGGCTACACCTTC
CDR3aa: CASSQENRGPLYGYTF

abundance: .
v_gene: TRBV9
d_gene: TRBD2
j_gene: TRBJ2-3
CDR3nt: TGTGCCAGCAGTCCTAGCGGGGGGGGACCCACAGATACGCAGTATTTT
CDR3aa: CASSPSGGGPTDTQYF

abundance: .
v_gene: TRBV19
d_gene: .
j_gene: TRBJ1-5
CDR3nt: TGTGCCAGTACCCTCATCCCGGGGGAAGGGAATCAGCCCCAGCATTTT
CDR3aa: CASTLIPGEGNQPQHF

abundance: .
v_gene: TRBV6-4
d_gene: .
j_gene: TRBJ2-3
CDR3nt: TGTGCCAGCAGTGACACAGGCCACACAGATACGCAGTATTTT
CDR3aa: CASSDTGHTDTQYF

abundance: few
v_gene: TRBV7-2
d_gene: TRBD1
j_gene: TRBJ1-1
CDR3nt: TGTGCCAGCAGCATGACAGGGGTTGGTGAAGCTTTCTTT
CDR3aa: CASSMTGVGEAFF

abundance: .
v_gene: TRBV9
d_gene: TRBD1
j_gene: TRBJ2-7
CDR3nt: TGTGCCAGCAGCGTAGACAGGGGGGACGAGCAGTACTTC
CDR3aa: CASSVDRGDEQYF